The clone carrying this TCR beta chain was seen a handful of times. The antigen is not known. The record originates from a study of T cell repertoires in cytomegalovirus infection. As for the study in general: Researchers turned to recently identified HLA-C-restricted CMV epitopes as well as well-studied HLA-B-restricted ones. In public TCR beta signatures, there were indications of both CMV infection and matching HLA type. General observations from the study: HLA-C-restricted CMV clonotypes gave the most frequent clonotype in two of eight donors. Public TCR beta family frequency separated CMV-and-HLA carriers, including in an independent cohort.

Trimming removed 0 bases from V and 9 bases from J, with 12 bases in between. Germline CDR1 reads SGHTA; CDR2 reads FQGNSA. This CDR3 region has 14 residues. In TCRdb, the reads were re-called with MiXCR into one record per CDR3 protein. The sample lists approximately 600,000 distinct CDR3 sequences; 35% to 50% were seen once. This TCR was recovered from a human donor in good health (CMV status not recorded). Some clones in this sample may be carry-over from other donors' samples. The V call is TRBV7-2, the J call TRBJ2-1; TRBD1 or TRBD2 may be the D gene (6 bases each). This specimen consisted of cultured PBMCs, obtained from culture after CMV antigen stimulation. The CDR3 spells CASSLAGAGPEQFF. Here the CDR3 DNA reads TGTGCCAGCAGCTTAGCGGGGGCGGGACCTGAGCAGTTCTTC.